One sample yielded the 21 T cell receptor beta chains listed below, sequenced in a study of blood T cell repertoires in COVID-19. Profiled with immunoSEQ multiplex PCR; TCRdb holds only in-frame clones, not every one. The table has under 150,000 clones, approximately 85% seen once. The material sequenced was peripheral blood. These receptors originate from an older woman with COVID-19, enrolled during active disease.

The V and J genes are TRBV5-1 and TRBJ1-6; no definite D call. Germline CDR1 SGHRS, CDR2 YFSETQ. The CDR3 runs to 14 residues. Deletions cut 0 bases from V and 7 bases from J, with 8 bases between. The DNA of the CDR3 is TGCGCCAGCAGCTTGGAGGTGGGCAATTCACCCCTCCACTTT. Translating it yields CASSLEVGNSPLHF.

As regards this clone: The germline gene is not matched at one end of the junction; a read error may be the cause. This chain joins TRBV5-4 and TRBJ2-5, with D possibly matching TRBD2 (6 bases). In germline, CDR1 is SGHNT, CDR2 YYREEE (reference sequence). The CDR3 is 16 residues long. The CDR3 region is CASSFHRGTDQETQYF. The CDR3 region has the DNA TGTGCCAGCAGCTTTCACCGGGGGACCGACCAGGAGACCCAGTACTTC.

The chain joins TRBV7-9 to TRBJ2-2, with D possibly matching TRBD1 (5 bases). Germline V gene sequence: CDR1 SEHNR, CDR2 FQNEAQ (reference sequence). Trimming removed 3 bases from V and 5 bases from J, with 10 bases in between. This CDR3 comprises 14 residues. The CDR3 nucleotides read TGTGCCAGCAGCTTGACAGAAGAAACCGGGGAGCTGTTTTTT. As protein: CASSLTEETGELFF. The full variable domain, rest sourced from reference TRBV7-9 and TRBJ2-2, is DTGVSQNPRHKITKRGQNVTFRCDPISEHNRLYWYRQTLGQGPEFLTYFQNEAQLEKSRLLSDRFSAERPKGSFSTLEIQRTEQGDSAMYLCASSLTEETGELFFGEGSRLTVL.

Written as DNA, the CDR3 is TGTGCCAGCAGTATTCAGCGGGGGGTCCCCCACAATGAGCAGTTCTTC. This gives the protein CASSIQRGVPHNEQFF. The rearrangement joins TRBV6-2 or TRBV6-3 to TRBJ2-1; TRBD2 matches at 9 bases. There are 16 residues in the CDR3. Germline CDR1 reads MNHEY; CDR2 reads SVGEGT. The V segment lost 5 bases and the J segment 5 bases; nucleotides outside the gene matches: 10.

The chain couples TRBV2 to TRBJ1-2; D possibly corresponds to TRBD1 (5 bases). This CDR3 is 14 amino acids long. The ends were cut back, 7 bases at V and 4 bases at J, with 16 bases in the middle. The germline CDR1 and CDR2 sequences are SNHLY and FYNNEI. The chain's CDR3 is CASKEWGSSYGYTF. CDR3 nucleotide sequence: TGTGCCAGCAAGGAATGGGGCAGCAGCTATGGCTACACCTTC.

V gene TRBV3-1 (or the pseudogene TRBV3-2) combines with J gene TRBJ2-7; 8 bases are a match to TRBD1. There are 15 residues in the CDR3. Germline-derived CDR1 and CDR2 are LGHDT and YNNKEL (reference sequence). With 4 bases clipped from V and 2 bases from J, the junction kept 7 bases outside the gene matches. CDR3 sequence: CASSPRTGSTYEQYF. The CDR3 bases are TGTGCCAGCAGCCCAAGGACAGGGTCAACCTACGAGCAGTACTTC.

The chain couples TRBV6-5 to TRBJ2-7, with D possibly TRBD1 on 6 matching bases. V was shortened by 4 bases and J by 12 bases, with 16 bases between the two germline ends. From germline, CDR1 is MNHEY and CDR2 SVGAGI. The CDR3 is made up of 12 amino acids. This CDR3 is CASSLSPGQWYF. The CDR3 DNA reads TGTGCCAGCAGTTTGTCCCCCGGACAGTGGTACTTC.

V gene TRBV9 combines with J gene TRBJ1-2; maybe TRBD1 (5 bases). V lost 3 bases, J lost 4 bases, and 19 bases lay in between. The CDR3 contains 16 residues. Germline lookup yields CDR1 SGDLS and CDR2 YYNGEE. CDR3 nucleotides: TGTGCCAGCAGCGCCGAGGAGGGACGGATAATCTATGGCTACACCTTC. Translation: CASSAEEGRIIYGYTF.

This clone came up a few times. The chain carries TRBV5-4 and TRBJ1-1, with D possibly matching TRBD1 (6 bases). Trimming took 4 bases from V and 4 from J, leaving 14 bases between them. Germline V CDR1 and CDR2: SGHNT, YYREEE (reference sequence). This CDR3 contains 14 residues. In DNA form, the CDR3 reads TGTGCCAGCAGCGCAGAGGGAGGGGGCACTGAAGCTTTCTTT. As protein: CASSAEGGGTEAFF.

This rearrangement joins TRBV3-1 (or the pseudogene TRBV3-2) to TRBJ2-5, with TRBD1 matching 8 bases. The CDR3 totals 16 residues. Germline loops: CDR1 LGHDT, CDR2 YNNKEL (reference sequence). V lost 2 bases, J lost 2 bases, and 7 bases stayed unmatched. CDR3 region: CASSQYKQGEQETQYF. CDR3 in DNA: TGTGCCAGCAGCCAATACAAACAGGGGGAACAAGAGACCCAGTACTTC.

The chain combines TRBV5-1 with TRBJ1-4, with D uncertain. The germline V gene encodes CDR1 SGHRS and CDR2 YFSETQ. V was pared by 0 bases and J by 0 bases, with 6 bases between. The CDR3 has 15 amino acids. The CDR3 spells CASSLDSSTNEKLFF. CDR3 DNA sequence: TGCGCCAGCAGCTTGGATTCCTCAACTAATGAAAAACTGTTTTTT. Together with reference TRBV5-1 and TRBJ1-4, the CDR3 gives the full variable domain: KAGVTQTPRYLIKTRGQQVTLSCSPISGHRSVSWYQQTPGQGLQFLFEYFSETQRNKGNFPGRFSGRQFSNSRSEMNVSTLELGDSALYLCASSLDSSTNEKLFFGSGTQLSVL.

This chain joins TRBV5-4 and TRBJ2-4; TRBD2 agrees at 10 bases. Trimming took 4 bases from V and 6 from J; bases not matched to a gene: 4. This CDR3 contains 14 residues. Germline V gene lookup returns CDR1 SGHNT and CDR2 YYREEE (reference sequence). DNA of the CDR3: TGTGCCAGCAGCGACCTAGCGGGGGCAAACATTCAGTACTTC. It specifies CASSDLAGANIQYF.

The CDR3 region is CSVDDDSLPYGYTF. The CDR3 DNA follows: TGCAGCGTTGACGATGACAGCCTCCCCTATGGCTACACCTTC. The chain links TRBV29-1 to TRBJ1-2, with D possibly TRBD1 on 5 matching bases. Trimming removed 3 bases from V and 4 bases from J, with 15 bases in between. The CDR3 extends over 14 amino acids. Germline V CDR1 and CDR2: SQVTM, ANQGSEA.

CDR3 DNA sequence: TGTGCCATCGAGGGAGGGAGAACTGGGGCCAACGTCCTGACTTTC. This translates into CAIEGGRTGANVLTF. The V and J genes are TRBV10-3 and TRBJ2-6; 7 bases line up with TRBD2. The germline gives CDR1 ENHRY, CDR2 SYGVKD. V was pared by 8 bases and J by 2 bases, with 6 bases of the junction left unmatched. The CDR3 has 15 amino acids.

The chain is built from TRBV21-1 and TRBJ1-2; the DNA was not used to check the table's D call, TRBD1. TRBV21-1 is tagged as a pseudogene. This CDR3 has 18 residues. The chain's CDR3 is CASSKEGNRKRWDYGYTF. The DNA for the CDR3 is TGTGCCAGCAGCAAAGAGGGTAACAGGAAAAGGTGGGACTATGGCTACACCTTC.

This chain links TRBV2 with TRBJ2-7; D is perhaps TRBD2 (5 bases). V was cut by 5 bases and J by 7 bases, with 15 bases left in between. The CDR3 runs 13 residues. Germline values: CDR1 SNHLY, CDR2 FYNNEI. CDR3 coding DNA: TGTGCCAGCAGTCCCGAGTCCCGGAGGGAGCAGTACTTC. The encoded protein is CASSPESRREQYF.

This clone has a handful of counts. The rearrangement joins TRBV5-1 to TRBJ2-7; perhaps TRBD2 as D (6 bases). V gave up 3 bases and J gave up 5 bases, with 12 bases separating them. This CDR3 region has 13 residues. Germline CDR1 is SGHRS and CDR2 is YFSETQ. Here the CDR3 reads CASSSGVLDEQYF. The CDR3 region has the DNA TGCGCCAGCAGCTCGGGGGTCCTGGACGAGCAGTACTTC.

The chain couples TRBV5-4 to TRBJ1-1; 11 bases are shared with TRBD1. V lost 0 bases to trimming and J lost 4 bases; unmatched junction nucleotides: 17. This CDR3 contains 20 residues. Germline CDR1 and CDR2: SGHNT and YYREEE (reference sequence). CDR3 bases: TGTGCCAGCAGCTTGGGGCCATTTGGGGGGACAGGGGGTTTGATCACTGAAGCTTTCTTT. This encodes CASSLGPFGGTGGLITEAFF.

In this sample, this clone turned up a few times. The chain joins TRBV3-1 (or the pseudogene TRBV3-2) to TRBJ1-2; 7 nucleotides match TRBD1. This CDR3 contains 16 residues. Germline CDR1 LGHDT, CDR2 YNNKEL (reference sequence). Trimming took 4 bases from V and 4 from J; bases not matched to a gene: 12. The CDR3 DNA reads TGTGCCAGCAGCCCTCGCTCCGGACAGGCGATCTATGGCTACACCTTC. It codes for CASSPRSGQAIYGYTF.

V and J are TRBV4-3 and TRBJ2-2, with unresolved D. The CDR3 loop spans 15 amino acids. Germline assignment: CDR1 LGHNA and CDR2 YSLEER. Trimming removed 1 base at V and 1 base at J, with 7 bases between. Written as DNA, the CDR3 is TGCGCCAGCAGCCAAGCATCCGGGAACACCGGGGAGCTGTTTTTT. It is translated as CASSQASGNTGELFF.

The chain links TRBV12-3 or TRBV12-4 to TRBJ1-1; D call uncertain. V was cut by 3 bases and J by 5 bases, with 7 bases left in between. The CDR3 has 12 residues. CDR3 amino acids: CASSLTGTEAFF. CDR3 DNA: TGTGCCAGCAGTTTGACTGGGACTGAAGCTTTCTTT.